Listed below are T cell receptor beta chains from one sample, sequenced in a study of neurological immune-mediated disorders. MiXCR, run by TCRdb on the 5' RACE reads, gives a single entry per CDR3 protein. The sample records some 65,000 distinct CDR3 sequences, roughly 3.7% being singletons. Input material: PBMCs. These receptors were obtained from a man aged 50-60 years with multiple sclerosis. The CDR3 runs from the conserved cysteine through the conserved F or W. Fields, in order: D gene, V gene, J gene, clone size, CDR3 DNA, CDR3 protein. A D gene is named only where the DNA matches it firmly. Not all rows give a size; the values are once, few, many and, for expanded clones, a class.

TRBD1	TRBV6-5	TRBJ2-7	many	TGTGCCAGCAGTTACTCCGGACAGGCCCGCTCCTACGAGCAGTACTTC	CASSYSGQARSYEQYF
TRBD1	TRBV5-1	TRBJ1-2	many	TGCGCCAGCAGTTTTGACAGGGACTATGGCTACACCTTC	CASSFDRDYGYTF
-	TRBV5-1	TRBJ1-2	many	TGCGCCAGCAGCTTGGATGGGGCGCGTGGCTACACCTTC	CASSLDGARGYTF
TRBD1	TRBV5-1	TRBJ2-3	many	TGCGCCAGCAGCCTGACAGGGGGCGCAGATACGCAGTATTTT	CASSLTGGADTQYF
-	TRBV6-6	TRBJ1-6	many	TGTGCCAGCTCACAATCGGGGGCGGCCAGCTGGGCCCTCCACTTT	CASSQSGAASWALHF
TRBD2	TRBV10-3	TRBJ2-4	many	TGTGCCATCAGTGAGCTTCGGACTAGCGTCCTAGCCAAAAACATTCAGTACTTC	CAISELRTSVLAKNIQYF
-	TRBV12-3/TRBV12-4	TRBJ1-5	few	TGTGCCAGCAGCAACACACCCGATAGCAATCAGCCCCAGAATTTT	CASSNTPDSNQPQNF
-	TRBV5-1	TRBJ2-1	many	TGCGCCAGCAGCGTGCCGCAGGCTTACAATGAGCAGTTCTTC	CASSVPQAYNEQFF
-	TRBV7-9	TRBJ1-4	many	TGTGCCAGCAGCTTAGTTAGCGGCTCAGCGAATGAAAAACTGTTTTTT	CASSLVSGSANEKLFF
TRBD1	TRBV7-8	TRBJ1-5	many	TGTGCCAGCAGCTTAGGACAGGGGGTTACTAAACAGCCCCAGCATTTT	CASSLGQGVTKQPQHF
-	TRBV5-1	TRBJ2-5	many	TGCGCCAGCAGCTTGGCGGGCCTCTGGGGGGAGACCCAGTACTTC	CASSLAGLWGETQYF
-	TRBV5-1	TRBJ1-2	many	TGCGCCAGCAGCTTGACAGGACTAGAGGGCTACACCTTC	CASSLTGLEGYTF
TRBD1	TRBV7-9	TRBJ1-4	many	TGTGCCAGCAGCCGACAGGGGGCTAATGAAAAACTGTTTTTT	CASSRQGANEKLFF
-	TRBV5-1	TRBJ2-2	many	TGCGCCAGCAGCCCCAATCCGAGCGGCAACACCGGGGAGCTGTTTTTT	CASSPNPSGNTGELFF
-	TRBV5-1	TRBJ2-2	many	TGCGCCAGCAGCCATTCACTGGGGGCCGACGGGGAGCTGTTTTTT	CASSHSLGADGELFF
-	TRBV20-1	TRBJ2-2	many	TGCAGTGCTAGAGACCTGGGGGCGGACACCGGGGAGCTGTTTTTT	CSARDLGADTGELFF
-	TRBV7-9	TRBJ1-1	many	TGTGCCAGCAGCTTAGTAGCGGTGAACACTGAAGCTTTCTTT	CASSLVAVNTEAFF
TRBD1	TRBV4-1	TRBJ2-5	many	TGCGCCAGCAGCCAACCGCGACAGGGAAGTTTAGAGACCCAGTACTTC	CASSQPRQGSLETQYF
-	TRBV7-4	TRBJ1-5	few	TGTGCCAGCAGCTTGAATAGCAATCAGCCCCAGAATTTT	CASSLNSNQPQNF
-	TRBV12-3/TRBV12-4	TRBJ2-2	many	TGTGCCAGCAGCCGGGACACCACCACCGGGGAGCTGTTTTTT	CASSRDTTTGELFF
-	TRBV18	TRBJ1-2	many	TGTGCCAGCTCACCAGTCCGAGAAACCTATGGCTACACCTTC	CASSPVRETYGYTF
TRBD2	TRBV7-9	TRBJ2-6	few	TGTGCCAGCAGCAGCGGGAGAACTGGGGCCAACGTCCTGACTTTC	CASSSGRTGANVLTF
TRBD2	TRBV10-3	TRBJ2-3	few	TGTGCCACGACGGGACTAGCGGGGTTAGATACGCAGTATTTT	CATTGLAGLDTQYF
-	TRBV3-1	TRBJ1-1	-	TGTGCCAGCAGCCAAGGTTGGGAAGCGAACACTGAAGCTTTCTTT	CASSQGWEANTEAFF
-	TRBV5-1	TRBJ2-1	many	TGCGCCAGCAGCTTAATTAAAACCGGGTCCAATGAGCAGTTCTTC	CASSLIKTGSNEQFF
TRBD1	TRBV4-1	TRBJ2-2	many	TGCGCCAGCAGCCAAGATAGGACAGGGGACACCGGGGAGCTGTTTTTT	CASSQDRTGDTGELFF
-	TRBV24-1	TRBJ1-1	many	TGTGCCACCAGTGACAGCCGGGGGATCACTGAAGCTTTCTTT	CATSDSRGITEAFF
-	TRBV20-1	TRBJ2-5	many	TGCAGTGCTAGCAAGGAGACCCAGTACTTC	CSASKETQYF
TRBD2	TRBV20-1	TRBJ2-2	many	TGCAGTGTCCAGCGGGGGGACACCGGGGAGCTGTTTTTT	CSVQRGDTGELFF
TRBD2	TRBV6-5	TRBJ2-1	many	TGTGCCAGCCAACTAGCGGGGTACAATGAGCAGTTCTTC	CASQLAGYNEQFF
TRBD1	TRBV6-5	TRBJ2-2	many	TGTGCCAGCAGTTACGGGACAGGCCTATTCGCGAACACCGGGGAGCTGTTTTTT	CASSYGTGLFANTGELFF
-	TRBV5-1	TRBJ2-5	many	TGCGCCAGCAGCTACGGGACCCGGGGCCAAGAGACCCAGTACTTC	CASSYGTRGQETQYF
-	TRBV5-5	TRBJ1-6	few	TGTGCCAGCAGCTTCGATGGACATGATAATTCACCCCTCAACTTT	CASSFDGHDNSPLNF
-	TRBV5-1	TRBJ1-2	many	TGCGCCAGCAGCTTGACACCGGACCTCGTCTATGGCTACACCTTC	CASSLTPDLVYGYTF
-	TRBV4-2	TRBJ2-5	many	TGTGCCAGCAGCCAAGGTACTGCGGAAGAGACCCAGTACTTC	CASSQGTAEETQYF
-	TRBV5-1	TRBJ2-2	many	TGCGCCAGCAGACCGACGACTAGGCAGAACACCGGGGAGCTGTTTTTT	CASRPTTRQNTGELFF
-	TRBV5-6	TRBJ2-3	many	TGTGCCAGCAGCTTGGAGGGTCGTCACCTTTCTAGCACAGATACGCAGTATTTT	CASSLEGRHLSSTDTQYF
-	TRBV7-2	TRBJ2-5	many	TGTGCCAGCAGCTCCCGCGGGCAGATCGAGACCCAGTACTTC	CASSSRGQIETQYF
-	TRBV11-2	TRBJ2-5	many	TGTGCCAGCAGCTTAGGAAGGCTAGCTTCCTCTTTCCAGACCCAGTACTTC	CASSLGRLASSFQTQYF
-	TRBV30	TRBJ1-2	many	TGTGCCTGGTCGTACAGGCAAAGGGATCATGGCTACACCTTC	CAWSYRQRDHGYTF
-	TRBV4-1	TRBJ2-1	many	TGCGCCAGCAGCTCCGCGTTTTACAAGCACAATGAGCAGTTCTTC	CASSSAFYKHNEQFF
TRBD1	TRBV27	TRBJ1-5	many	TGTGCCAGCAGCCGCGGGACAGGAAGCAATCAGCCCCAGCATTTT	CASSRGTGSNQPQHF
TRBD2	TRBV12-3/TRBV12-4	TRBJ2-3	-	TGTGCCAGCAGTTTAATAACAGCGGGGTTTGCAGATACGCAGTATTTT	CASSLITAGFADTQYF
-	TRBV6-6	TRBJ1-1	many	TGTGCCAGCAGTTACTCAAAAGGGGGGAAGAACACTGAAGCTTTCTTT	CASSYSKGGKNTEAFF
-	TRBV7-9	TRBJ2-2	many	TGTGCCAGCAGCCATCAGGAGCGCAGAACCGGGGAGCTGTTTTTT	CASSHQERRTGELFF
TRBD2	TRBV5-5	TRBJ2-5	many	TGTGCCAGCAGCCTTAGGACTAGCGGAATGAAAGAGACCCAGTACTTC	CASSLRTSGMKETQYF
TRBD1	TRBV5-1	TRBJ2-2	many	TGCGCCAGCAGCGTCGCCAAGGACAGGTCGGACCCCGACACCGGGGAGCTGTTTTTT	CASSVAKDRSDPDTGELFF
-	TRBV11-3	TRBJ2-3	many	TGTGCCAGCAGCGCGGGGCGACGCACAGATACGCAGTATTTT	CASSAGRRTDTQYF
-	TRBV10-2	TRBJ1-1	many	TGCGCCAGCAGTCGTCCCGACAGTCCCAGGAACACTGAAGCTTTCTTT	CASSRPDSPRNTEAFF